This is a list of T cell receptor beta chains from one sample in a study of preoperative IRX-2 immunotherapy in early breast cancer. The repertoire was sequenced with immunoSEQ multiplex PCR; TCRdb's copy has only in-frame clones and lacks some. The table includes roughly 43,000 clones, about 95% detected once. The starting material was tumor tissue, obtained after IRX-2 immunotherapy. The receptors were sampled from a human donor with breast cancer. CDR3s include the opening cysteine and the closing phenylalanine or tryptophan. A D gene is named only where the DNA matches it firmly. Not every row has a clone size; where given, it reads once, few, many or a size class.

d_call: .
j_call: TRBJ1-2
clone_size: .
v_call: TRBV7-2
cdr3_aa: CASSLVTGITYGYTF
cdr3_nt: TGTGCCAGCAGCTTAGTAACGGGAATAACCTATGGCTACACCTTC

d_call: TRBD2
j_call: TRBJ2-3
clone_size: .
v_call: TRBV4-3
cdr3_aa: CASSVGTSGNPDTQYF
cdr3_nt: TGCGCCAGCAGCGTTGGGACTAGCGGGAACCCAGATACGCAGTATTTT

d_call: TRBD2
j_call: TRBJ2-3
clone_size: .
v_call: TRBV4-2
cdr3_aa: CASSQGWREGPDTQYF
cdr3_nt: TGTGCCAGCAGCCAAGGTTGGCGGGAGGGCCCAGATACGCAGTATTTT

d_call: .
j_call: TRBJ1-5
clone_size: .
v_call: TRBV27
cdr3_aa: CASSKGGFQGRWNQPQHF
cdr3_nt: TGTGCCAGCAGCAAAGGGGGTTTCCAGGGTAGGTGGAATCAGCCCCAGCATTTT

d_call: TRBD2
j_call: TRBJ2-5
clone_size: .
v_call: TRBV4-3
cdr3_aa: CASSQQRGLAGRGETQYF
cdr3_nt: TGCGCCAGCAGCCAACAACGTGGGCTAGCGGGGCGGGGAGAGACCCAGTACTTC

d_call: .
j_call: TRBJ2-5
clone_size: .
v_call: TRBV4-1
cdr3_aa: CASSHPKETQYF
cdr3_nt: TGCGCCAGCAGCCACCCTAAAGAGACCCAGTACTTC

d_call: TRBD1
j_call: TRBJ1-6
clone_size: .
v_call: TRBV27
cdr3_aa: CASSFDRAPHGSPLHF
cdr3_nt: TGTGCCAGCAGTTTTGACAGGGCTCCCCATGGCTCACCCCTCCACTTT

d_call: TRBD1
j_call: TRBJ2-2
clone_size: .
v_call: TRBV5-1
cdr3_aa: CASSLEGTGYTGELFF
cdr3_nt: TGCGCCAGCAGCTTGGAGGGGACAGGGTACACCGGGGAGCTGTTTTTT

d_call: TRBD2
j_call: TRBJ2-5
clone_size: .
v_call: TRBV5-4
cdr3_aa: CASSPGGREETQYF
cdr3_nt: TGTGCCAGCAGCCCGGGAGGTAGGGAGGAGACCCAGTACTTC

d_call: TRBD2
j_call: TRBJ2-1
clone_size: .
v_call: TRBV6-4
cdr3_aa: CASSAGLAGFNEQFF
cdr3_nt: TGTGCCAGCAGTGCTGGACTAGCGGGATTCAATGAGCAGTTCTTC

d_call: .
j_call: TRBJ2-3
clone_size: once
v_call: TRBV7-6
cdr3_aa: CASSFHTDTQYF
cdr3_nt: TGTGCCAGCAGCTTTCACACAGATACGCAGTATTTT

d_call: .
j_call: TRBJ1-1
clone_size: .
v_call: TRBV5-5
cdr3_aa: CASRPDRRNTEAFF
cdr3_nt: TGTGCCAGCAGACCTGACAGGAGGAACACTGAAGCTTTCTTT

d_call: .
j_call: TRBJ2-1
clone_size: .
v_call: TRBV21-1
cdr3_aa: CASPSRFINYNEQFF
cdr3_nt: TGTGCCAGCCCCTCCCGCTTCATCAATTACAATGAGCAGTTCTTC

d_call: .
j_call: TRBJ2-2
clone_size: .
v_call: TRBV29-1
cdr3_aa: CSVRDRVHTGELFF
cdr3_nt: TGCAGCGTTCGAGACAGAGTCCACACCGGGGAGCTGTTTTTT

d_call: .
j_call: TRBJ1-5
clone_size: .
v_call: TRBV5-6
cdr3_aa: CASSLAANQPQHF
cdr3_nt: TGTGCCAGCAGCTTGGCTGCGAATCAGCCCCAGCATTTT

d_call: TRBD2
j_call: TRBJ2-7
clone_size: .
v_call: TRBV7-2
cdr3_aa: CASSQTSGEQYF
cdr3_nt: TGTGCCAGCAGCCAAACTAGCGGCGAGCAGTACTTC

d_call: TRBD1
j_call: TRBJ1-4
clone_size: once
v_call: TRBV11-2
cdr3_aa: CASSLRGGGDNEKLFF
cdr3_nt: TGTGCCAGCAGCTTACGAGGGGGCGGCGATAATGAAAAACTGTTTTTT

d_call: .
j_call: TRBJ2-2
clone_size: .
v_call: TRBV9
cdr3_aa: CASSVGGRASGTGELFF
cdr3_nt: TGTGCCAGCAGCGTAGGGGGAAGGGCGAGCGGCACCGGGGAGCTGTTTTTT

d_call: .
j_call: TRBJ1-1
clone_size: .
v_call: TRBV9
cdr3_aa: CASSVGGGGTEAFF
cdr3_nt: TGTGCCAGCAGCGTAGGGGGTGGGGGCACTGAAGCTTTCTTT

d_call: .
j_call: TRBJ1-5
clone_size: .
v_call: TRBV7-2
cdr3_aa: CASSLAGLRQPQHF
cdr3_nt: TGTGCCAGCAGCTTAGCTGGGCTACGACAGCCCCAGCATTTT

d_call: TRBD1
j_call: TRBJ1-1
clone_size: once
v_call: TRBV2
cdr3_aa: CASRRVGQKNTEAFF
cdr3_nt: TGTGCCAGCAGGAGGGTGGGACAGAAGAACACTGAAGCTTTCTTT

d_call: .
j_call: TRBJ2-7
clone_size: .
v_call: TRBV11-2
cdr3_aa: CASSLTAEVGPRAHYEQYF
cdr3_nt: TGTGCCAGCAGCTTAACGGCGGAGGTTGGGCCCCGGGCCCACTACGAGCAGTACTTC

d_call: .
j_call: TRBJ1-3
clone_size: once
v_call: TRBV9
cdr3_aa: CASSTQGSGNTIYF
cdr3_nt: TGTGCCAGCAGCACGCAGGGTTCTGGAAACACCATATATTTT

d_call: .
j_call: TRBJ2-1
clone_size: .
v_call: TRBV6-1
cdr3_aa: CASSATSYNEQFF
cdr3_nt: TGTGCCAGCAGCGCGACCTCCTACAATGAGCAGTTCTTC

d_call: TRBD2
j_call: TRBJ2-7
clone_size: .
v_call: TRBV28
cdr3_aa: CASSRGGYEQYF
cdr3_nt: TGTGCCAGCAGCCGGGGGGGGTACGAGCAGTACTTC

d_call: .
j_call: TRBJ1-4
clone_size: .
v_call: TRBV19
cdr3_aa: CASSIKQAAEKLFF
cdr3_nt: TGTGCCAGTAGTATAAAACAGGCGGCCGAAAAACTGTTTTTT

d_call: TRBD2
j_call: TRBJ2-1
clone_size: .
v_call: TRBV30
cdr3_aa: CAWKPAGNEQFF
cdr3_nt: TGTGCCTGGAAGCCAGCGGGAAATGAGCAGTTCTTC

d_call: .
j_call: TRBJ2-5
clone_size: .
v_call: TRBV13
cdr3_aa: CASSLDGETQYF
cdr3_nt: TGTGCCAGCAGCTTAGATGGGGAGACCCAGTACTTC

d_call: TRBD2
j_call: TRBJ2-1
clone_size: .
v_call: TRBV2
cdr3_aa: CASVLAEVNNEQFF
cdr3_nt: TGTGCCAGTGTCCTAGCGGAGGTAAACAATGAGCAGTTCTTC

d_call: TRBD2
j_call: TRBJ2-3
clone_size: .
v_call: TRBV6-5
cdr3_aa: CASSYVMGGYTDTQYF
cdr3_nt: TGTGCCAGCAGTTATGTTATGGGAGGGTACACAGATACGCAGTATTTT

d_call: TRBD2
j_call: TRBJ2-1
clone_size: .
v_call: TRBV4-3
cdr3_aa: CASSQDFTSDEQFF
cdr3_nt: TGCGCCAGCAGCCAAGATTTCACTAGCGATGAGCAGTTCTTC

d_call: .
j_call: TRBJ2-3
clone_size: .
v_call: TRBV9
cdr3_aa: CASSRGGGRTDTQYF
cdr3_nt: TGTGCCAGCAGCCGAGGGGGAGGCCGCACAGATACGCAGTATTTT

d_call: .
j_call: TRBJ2-5
clone_size: .
v_call: TRBV7-2
cdr3_aa: CASSLGPRRETQYF
cdr3_nt: TGTGCCAGCAGTCTCGGGCCAAGAAGGGAGACCCAGTACTTC

d_call: TRBD2
j_call: TRBJ2-7
clone_size: .
v_call: TRBV5-6
cdr3_aa: CASSLGTSGPYEQYF
cdr3_nt: TGTGCCAGCAGCTTAGGGACTAGCGGCCCCTACGAGCAGTACTTC

d_call: .
j_call: TRBJ1-5
clone_size: .
v_call: TRBV5-1
cdr3_aa: CASSGLVLNQPQHF
cdr3_nt: TGCGCCAGCAGCGGTTTAGTCCTAAATCAGCCCCAGCATTTT

d_call: .
j_call: TRBJ2-3
clone_size: once
v_call: TRBV2
cdr3_aa: CASSVLRTDTQYF
cdr3_nt: TGTGCCAGCAGTGTCTTACGCACAGATACGCAGTATTTT

d_call: .
j_call: TRBJ2-4
clone_size: .
v_call: TRBV6-5
cdr3_aa: CASSYSLSGPQYF
cdr3_nt: TGTGCCAGCAGTTATTCCCTATCCGGGCCTCAGTACTTC

d_call: .
j_call: TRBJ2-1
clone_size: .
v_call: TRBV7-3
cdr3_aa: CASSAHGGNYNEQFF
cdr3_nt: TGTGCCAGCAGCGCCCACGGGGGAAACTACAATGAGCAGTTCTTC

d_call: .
j_call: TRBJ2-1
clone_size: .
v_call: TRBV28
cdr3_aa: CASSFIAEQFF
cdr3_nt: TGTGCCAGCAGTTTTATTGCTGAGCAGTTCTTC

d_call: .
j_call: TRBJ2-3
clone_size: .
v_call: TRBV10-3
cdr3_aa: CAISESKGSDTQYF
cdr3_nt: TGTGCCATCAGTGAGTCGAAGGGCTCCGATACGCAGTATTTT

d_call: .
j_call: TRBJ1-2
clone_size: once
v_call: TRBV4-2
cdr3_aa: CASSQEYLDGYTF
cdr3_nt: TGTGCCAGCAGCCAAGAATACTTAGATGGCTACACCTTC

d_call: .
j_call: TRBJ2-7
clone_size: .
v_call: TRBV21-1
cdr3_aa: CASSNQGRYRPREQYF
cdr3_nt: TGTGCCAGCAGCAACCAGGGTAGGTACAGGCCGCGCGAGCAGTACTTC

d_call: .
j_call: TRBJ2-1
clone_size: .
v_call: TRBV7-6
cdr3_aa: CASGGSWFYNEQFF
cdr3_nt: TGTGCCAGCGGGGGGAGCTGGTTCTACAATGAGCAGTTCTTC

d_call: TRBD1
j_call: TRBJ2-1
clone_size: .
v_call: TRBV15
cdr3_aa: CATSMTGADHNEQFF
cdr3_nt: TGTGCCACCAGCATGACAGGGGCGGATCACAATGAGCAGTTCTTC

d_call: TRBD2
j_call: TRBJ2-1
clone_size: .
v_call: TRBV10-1
cdr3_aa: CASSEILPSGSIADRFF
cdr3_nt: TGCGCCAGCAGTGAGATCTTGCCTAGCGGGAGCATCGCCGACCGGTTCTTC

d_call: .
j_call: TRBJ2-7
clone_size: .
v_call: TRBV4-3
cdr3_aa: CASSQWAEQGAAYEQYF
cdr3_nt: TGCGCCAGCAGCCAATGGGCCGAACAGGGTGCGGCTTACGAGCAGTACTTC

d_call: .
j_call: TRBJ2-5
clone_size: .
v_call: TRBV5-5
cdr3_aa: CASRRDAWYQETQYF
cdr3_nt: TGTGCCAGCAGACGGGACGCCTGGTACCAAGAGACCCAGTACTTC

d_call: TRBD2
j_call: TRBJ2-1
clone_size: .
v_call: TRBV4-2
cdr3_aa: CASSQDSLAGSYNEQFF
cdr3_nt: TGTGCCAGCAGCCAAGACTCCCTAGCGGGTAGCTACAATGAGCAGTTCTTC

d_call: .
j_call: TRBJ1-2
clone_size: .
v_call: TRBV6-1
cdr3_aa: CASSEGPANYGYTF
cdr3_nt: TGTGCCAGCAGTGAAGGTCCAGCAAACTATGGCTACACCTTC

d_call: .
j_call: TRBJ1-1
clone_size: once
v_call: TRBV7-2
cdr3_aa: CASSTRGRTEAFF
cdr3_nt: TGTGCCAGCAGCACAAGGGGTCGGACTGAAGCTTTCTTT

d_call: TRBD2
j_call: TRBJ2-3
clone_size: .
v_call: TRBV7-9
cdr3_aa: CASSHRTSGYTDTQYF
cdr3_nt: TGTGCCAGCAGTCATAGGACTAGCGGGTACACAGATACGCAGTATTTT

d_call: .
j_call: TRBJ1-4
clone_size: .
v_call: TRBV6-1
cdr3_aa: CASSGIRGTEKLFF
cdr3_nt: TGTGCCAGCAGTGGGATCAGGGGAACCGAAAAACTGTTTTTT

d_call: .
j_call: TRBJ1-5
clone_size: .
v_call: TRBV6-1
cdr3_aa: CASRTDSNQPQHF
cdr3_nt: TGTGCCAGCAGGACAGATAGCAATCAGCCCCAGCATTTT

d_call: .
j_call: TRBJ2-3
clone_size: once
v_call: TRBV4-1
cdr3_aa: CASSQDERDTDTQYF
cdr3_nt: TGCGCCAGCAGCCAAGATGAGAGAGACACAGATACGCAGTATTTT

d_call: TRBD1
j_call: TRBJ2-1
clone_size: .
v_call: TRBV9
cdr3_aa: CASSVGDRGFSEQFF
cdr3_nt: TGTGCCAGCAGCGTAGGGGACAGGGGGTTCAGTGAGCAGTTCTTC

d_call: .
j_call: TRBJ2-7
clone_size: once
v_call: TRBV19
cdr3_aa: CASRSQSSSEQYF
cdr3_nt: TGTGCCAGTAGATCACAGTCTTCTAGCGAGCAGTACTTC

d_call: .
j_call: TRBJ1-4
clone_size: .
v_call: TRBV7-9
cdr3_aa: CASSHRDPTNEKLFF
cdr3_nt: TGTGCCAGCAGTCACAGGGACCCAACTAATGAAAAACTGTTTTTT